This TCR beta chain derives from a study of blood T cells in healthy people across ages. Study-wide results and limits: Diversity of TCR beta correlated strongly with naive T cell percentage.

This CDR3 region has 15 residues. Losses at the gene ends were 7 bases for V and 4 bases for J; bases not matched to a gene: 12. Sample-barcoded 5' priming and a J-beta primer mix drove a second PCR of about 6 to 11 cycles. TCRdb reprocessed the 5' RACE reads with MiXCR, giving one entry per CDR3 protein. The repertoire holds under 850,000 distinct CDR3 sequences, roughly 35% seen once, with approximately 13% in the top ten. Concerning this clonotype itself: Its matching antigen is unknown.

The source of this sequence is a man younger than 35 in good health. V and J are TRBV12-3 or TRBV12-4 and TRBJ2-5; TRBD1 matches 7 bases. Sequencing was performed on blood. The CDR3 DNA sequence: TGTGCCAGCACCCAGGGGGTCGATGGGGGAGAGACCCAGTACTTC. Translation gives CASTQGVDGGETQYF.